This TCR beta chain emerged from a study of CD8+CD57+ T cells in acquired aplastic anemia. Study information: The average for DNA from sorted CD4+ and CD8+ cells was roughly 3 ug. Healthy-donor CD4+ cells averaged roughly 11 million reads. General observations from the study: The same twenty-nine CD8+ CDR3 sequences occurred in patients and in controls. Any difference that existed in CD8+ Simpson's diversity between patients and controls was not significant.

A word on this clonotype: The target antigen is unknown.

CDR3 and TCR beta VDJ profiling relied on genomic DNA as the template. TCRdb redid the calling of the reads with MiXCR, one entry per CDR3 protein. This table holds 200,000 to 250,000 distinct CDR3 sequences, approximately 60% found once. The CDR3 loop spans 15 amino acids. The trim removed 4 bases at V and 3 bases at J, leaving 8 bases unmatched. Germline V gives CDR1 SGHNT, CDR2 YYREEE (reference sequence). The TCR sequence derives from a human donor in good health. J is TRBJ2-7 and V is TRBV5-4; 9 bases fit TRBD2. Source material: sorted CD4+, CD8+, or CD8+CD57+ T cells (not recorded which) from PBMCs. The CDR3 reads CASSQAGGSYYEQYF. CDR3 coding DNA: TGTGCCAGCAGCCAAGCGGGGGGCTCCTACTACGAGCAGTACTTC.